The T cell receptor beta chain described here comes from a study of cytomegalovirus exposure and HLA in healthy donors. Comment on this clone: Antigen specificity is unknown.

General study results and limits: Cytomegalovirus-associated status was assigned to about 170 TCR beta chains.

CDR1 and CDR2 from the germline V gene are LNHNV and YYDKDF (reference sequence). This CDR3 is built from 14 residues. Trimming cost V 4 bases and J 2 bases, with 12 bases left between them. PCR primers comprised 60 Vbeta and 13 Jbeta primers. The method was immunoSEQ multiplex PCR; TCRdb's version includes in-frame clones alone and lacks a portion of them. The table lists about 150,000 clones, roughly four fifths of them singletons. This receptor was obtained from a man aged 30 to 45 in good health and CMV-seronegative. Sequencing was carried out using PBMCs. The V gene is TRBV15, the J gene TRBJ2-7; perhaps TRBD2 as D (6 bases). CDR3 nucleotide sequence: TGTGCCACCAGCAAAGAACTAGCTCCCTACGAGCAGTACTTC. It translates to CATSKELAPYEQYF. The whole variable domain, remainder taken from reference TRBV15 and TRBJ2-7, is DAMVIQNPRYQVTQFGKPVTLSCSQTLNHNVMYWYQQKSSQAPKLLFHYYDKDFNNEADTPDNFQSRRPNTSFCFLDIRSPGLGDTAMYLCATSKELAPYEQYFGPGTRLTVT.